This T cell receptor beta chain is drawn from a study of HIV-infected patients and healthy controls. This clonotype was found many times. Its antigen is not known. General observations from the study: Significant mean usage differences between HIV-infected patients and controls involved eight alpha and eight beta V genes. Compared with healthy controls, HIV-infected patients showed less CDR3 sharing between individuals. HIV-infected repertoires had significantly higher mean Gini indices than controls, possibly reflecting oligoclonality. In healthy controls, MAIT alpha CDR3s were common; in HIV+ repertoires, severely depleted.

Follow-up blood was drawn about 14 weeks, roughly three months, after antiretroviral therapy began. All unsorted peripheral T cells were captured because whole blood was used without fractionation. Alpha and beta constant-region primers primed reverse transcription of around 0.5 ug RNA. Each of the alpha and beta chains got its own library through chain-specific third strand synthesis with indices. TCRdb reprocessed the 5' RACE reads with MiXCR, giving one entry per CDR3 protein. The sample consists of some 20,000 distinct CDR3 sequences, under 9.5% of them appearing once. V lost 3 bases and J lost 0, with 18 bases in between. The CDR3 loop spans 17 amino acids.

This chain links TRBV23-1 with TRBJ2-7, with D maybe TRBD1 (5 bases). TRBV23-1 is noted as an ORF with a role that remains uncertain. Sequencing was performed on blood, taken during antiretroviral therapy. The TCR sequence derives from an adult with HIV infection. CDR3 sequence: CASSHFSDILNSYEQYF. CDR3 sequence (DNA): TGCGCCAGCAGTCATTTTTCGGACATCTTAAACTCCTACGAGCAGTACTTC.